The rows below give T cell receptor beta chains drawn from one sample of a study of long-term antiretroviral therapy in people with HIV. TCRdb keeps only in-frame clones here, not all; method: immunoSEQ multiplex PCR. The sample shows about 36,000 clones, 75% to 85% of them seen only once. The material was unsorted PBMCs, obtained 3.4 years after starting antiretroviral therapy. The receptors come from a man aged 30 to 45 with HIV. Each CDR3 is given with its conserved first and last residue. Each record gives: CDR3 DNA, CDR3 protein, D gene, CDR3 length, J gene, clone size, V gene. The D gene is left open where the match is weak. Clone size appears in some rows only: once, few, many, or a class for an expanded clone.

CDR3 DNA: TGTGCCAGCAATCGGGGAAACTCTGGGGCCAACGTCCTGACTTTC; CDR3 protein: CASNRGNSGANVLTF; D gene: .; CDR3 length: 15; J gene: TRBJ2-6; clone size: .; V gene: TRBV6-5
CDR3 DNA: TGTGCCAGCAGCACGAAAACAGGGCTGTTGGCTGAAGCTTTCTTT; CDR3 protein: CASSTKTGLLAEAFF; D gene: .; CDR3 length: 15; J gene: TRBJ1-1; clone size: .; V gene: TRBV14
CDR3 DNA: TGTGCCAGCAGCTTAGGGAGTGGCAGATACGAGCAGTACTTC; CDR3 protein: CASSLGSGRYEQYF; D gene: .; CDR3 length: 14; J gene: TRBJ2-7; clone size: few; V gene: TRBV11-2
CDR3 DNA: TGTGCCAGCAGTTCCGGACTAGCGAGGGCCGTAGAGACCCAGTACTTC; CDR3 protein: CASSSGLARAVETQYF; D gene: TRBD2; CDR3 length: 16; J gene: TRBJ2-5; clone size: .; V gene: TRBV27
CDR3 DNA: TGCGCCAGCAGCCAGGACAGGCAGGGAAACACCATATATTTT; CDR3 protein: CASSQDRQGNTIYF; D gene: TRBD1; CDR3 length: 14; J gene: TRBJ1-3; clone size: .; V gene: TRBV5-1
CDR3 DNA: TGCGCCAGCAGGGGACAGGCCGCTTACAACACCGGGGAGCTGTTTTTT; CDR3 protein: CASRGQAAYNTGELFF; D gene: TRBD1; CDR3 length: 16; J gene: TRBJ2-2; clone size: .; V gene: TRBV5-1
CDR3 DNA: TGTGCCAGCAGTGCCGGGGCGGAATCCTACAATGAGCAGTTCTTC; CDR3 protein: CASSAGAESYNEQFF; D gene: .; CDR3 length: 15; J gene: TRBJ2-1; clone size: .; V gene: TRBV6-4
CDR3 DNA: TGTGCCAGTATTCCCCGGGGTCGGGGTAGCGGTGAGCAGTTCTTC; CDR3 protein: CASIPRGRGSGEQFF; D gene: .; CDR3 length: 15; J gene: TRBJ2-1; clone size: .; V gene: TRBV19
CDR3 DNA: TGTGCCAGCAGTGCGATAGGGACGAACACTGAAGCTTTCTTT; CDR3 protein: CASSAIGTNTEAFF; D gene: .; CDR3 length: 14; J gene: TRBJ1-1; clone size: once; V gene: TRBV25-1
CDR3 DNA: TGTGCCAGCAGCCATACCCTAGCGGGAGCTGGCCCGGATACGCAGTATTTT; CDR3 protein: CASSHTLAGAGPDTQYF; D gene: TRBD2; CDR3 length: 17; J gene: TRBJ2-3; clone size: .; V gene: TRBV11-2
CDR3 DNA: TGTGCCAGCAGCTTAGGAGAAAGCAGCCAAGAGACCCAGTACTTC; CDR3 protein: CASSLGESSQETQYF; D gene: .; CDR3 length: 15; J gene: TRBJ2-5; clone size: .; V gene: TRBV11-2
CDR3 DNA: TGTGCCAGCAGCCGTGGGCCCGGGACAGTTAGCAATCAGCCCCAGCATTTT; CDR3 protein: CASSRGPGTVSNQPQHF; D gene: TRBD1; CDR3 length: 17; J gene: TRBJ1-5; clone size: few; V gene: TRBV7-2
CDR3 DNA: TGTGCCAGCAGACTCGACAGGGCGCGGGAGACCCAGTACTTC; CDR3 protein: CASRLDRARETQYF; D gene: TRBD1; CDR3 length: 14; J gene: TRBJ2-5; clone size: .; V gene: TRBV6-5
CDR3 DNA: TGCGCCAGCAGCGAGGGGTATGCAGATACGCAGTATTTT; CDR3 protein: CASSEGYADTQYF; D gene: .; CDR3 length: 13; J gene: TRBJ2-3; clone size: .; V gene: TRBV4-3
CDR3 DNA: TGTGCCAGCAGCGCCTACGGGACAGGGGATGAGCAGTACTTC; CDR3 protein: CASSAYGTGDEQYF; D gene: TRBD1; CDR3 length: 14; J gene: TRBJ2-7; clone size: .; V gene: TRBV6-5
CDR3 DNA: TGCAGCGCGCGGTTCACCGGCGGTGAGCAGTTCTTC; CDR3 protein: CSARFTGGEQFF; D gene: .; CDR3 length: 12; J gene: TRBJ2-1; clone size: .; V gene: TRBV29-1
CDR3 DNA: TGTGCCAGCAGCGAGTTAACAGGTTTCTCCTACGAGCAGTACTTC; CDR3 protein: CASSELTGFSYEQYF; D gene: .; CDR3 length: 15; J gene: TRBJ2-7; clone size: once; V gene: TRBV7-9
CDR3 DNA: TGTGCCAGCAGTTACCTTCCGACTAGCGGTTACAATGAGCAGTTCTTC; CDR3 protein: CASSYLPTSGYNEQFF; D gene: TRBD2; CDR3 length: 16; J gene: TRBJ2-1; clone size: .; V gene: TRBV6-6
CDR3 DNA: TGTGCCAGTACCCAAGGGGTGGGCGGGAGAAACATTCAGTACTTC; CDR3 protein: CASTQGVGGRNIQYF; D gene: TRBD2; CDR3 length: 15; J gene: TRBJ2-4; clone size: .; V gene: TRBV19
CDR3 DNA: TGTGCCAGCAGCCCCCCCGAGACTCATGAAAAACTGTTTTTT; CDR3 protein: CASSPPETHEKLFF; D gene: .; CDR3 length: 14; J gene: TRBJ1-4; clone size: few; V gene: TRBV16
CDR3 DNA: TGTGCCAGCAGCGCCATTGGAAGTTCTATTGGGCAGTACTTC; CDR3 protein: CASSAIGSSIGQYF; D gene: .; CDR3 length: 14; J gene: TRBJ2-7; clone size: .; V gene: TRBV27
CDR3 DNA: TGTGCCAGCAGCTCAAGCCTTGGAGGTGAGCAGTTCTTC; CDR3 protein: CASSSSLGGEQFF; D gene: .; CDR3 length: 13; J gene: TRBJ2-1; clone size: .; V gene: TRBV7-9
CDR3 DNA: TGTGCCAGCCGTTCTAGCGGGGCAACCTACAATGAGCAGTTCTTC; CDR3 protein: CASRSSGATYNEQFF; D gene: TRBD2; CDR3 length: 15; J gene: TRBJ2-1; clone size: .; V gene: TRBV7-2
CDR3 DNA: TGTGCCAGCAGCACCGGGACACTTTTCTACACCTTC; CDR3 protein: CASSTGTLFYTF; D gene: .; CDR3 length: 12; J gene: TRBJ1-2; clone size: few; V gene: TRBV7-9
CDR3 DNA: TGTGCCAGCAGTTTAGGACTAGCGAGCTCCTACGAGCAGTACTTC; CDR3 protein: CASSLGLASSYEQYF; D gene: TRBD2; CDR3 length: 15; J gene: TRBJ2-7; clone size: .; V gene: TRBV28
CDR3 DNA: TGTGCCAGCAGTTATATCGGGAATGAGCAGTTCTTC; CDR3 protein: CASSYIGNEQFF; D gene: .; CDR3 length: 12; J gene: TRBJ2-1; clone size: few; V gene: TRBV27
CDR3 DNA: TGTGCCAGCAGCGGCCGGAAGCGGGAGGGCCTCAATGAGCAGTTCTTC; CDR3 protein: CASSGRKREGLNEQFF; D gene: TRBD2; CDR3 length: 16; J gene: TRBJ2-1; clone size: .; V gene: TRBV9
CDR3 DNA: TGTGCCAGCAGCTTTTGGCTTATATGGGGCGACATATCTAACTATGGCTACACCTTC; CDR3 protein: CASSFWLIWGDISNYGYTF; D gene: .; CDR3 length: 19; J gene: TRBJ1-2; clone size: .; V gene: TRBV5-6
CDR3 DNA: TGCAGCGTTGAAGCGCCGGACAGGGTCACCTACAATGAGCAGTTCTTC; CDR3 protein: CSVEAPDRVTYNEQFF; D gene: TRBD1; CDR3 length: 16; J gene: TRBJ2-1; clone size: .; V gene: TRBV29-1
CDR3 DNA: TGTGCCAGCAACTACATGAACACTGAAGCTTTCTTT; CDR3 protein: CASNYMNTEAFF; D gene: .; CDR3 length: 12; J gene: TRBJ1-1; clone size: .; V gene: TRBV27
CDR3 DNA: TGTGCCAGCAGCTTCGGACTGGAGAACACTGAAGCTTTCTTT; CDR3 protein: CASSFGLENTEAFF; D gene: .; CDR3 length: 14; J gene: TRBJ1-1; clone size: .; V gene: TRBV7-2
CDR3 DNA: TGTGCCAGCAGCGTAGTACAGGGGGCGAACGAGCAGTACTTC; CDR3 protein: CASSVVQGANEQYF; D gene: TRBD1; CDR3 length: 14; J gene: TRBJ2-7; clone size: .; V gene: TRBV9
CDR3 DNA: TGCAGCGTTGATGGGACCCAGACTATCTATGGCTACACCTTC; CDR3 protein: CSVDGTQTIYGYTF; D gene: .; CDR3 length: 14; J gene: TRBJ1-2; clone size: .; V gene: TRBV29-1
CDR3 DNA: TGTGCCACCAGCAGAGACCCCGACAGGGGCGAAGAGCAGTACTTC; CDR3 protein: CATSRDPDRGEEQYF; D gene: TRBD1; CDR3 length: 15; J gene: TRBJ2-7; clone size: .; V gene: TRBV15
CDR3 DNA: TGTGCCAGCTCAACGGACAGGGCGAACACTGAAGCTTTCTTT; CDR3 protein: CASSTDRANTEAFF; D gene: TRBD1; CDR3 length: 14; J gene: TRBJ1-1; clone size: .; V gene: TRBV18
CDR3 DNA: TGTGCCAGCAGCTCCACCAGGACTAGCGGGCCAGATACGCAGTATTTT; CDR3 protein: CASSSTRTSGPDTQYF; D gene: TRBD2; CDR3 length: 16; J gene: TRBJ2-3; clone size: once; V gene: TRBV5-6
CDR3 DNA: TGTGCCAGCAGTAACGACAGGGGGCCGGACACAGATACGCAGTATTTT; CDR3 protein: CASSNDRGPDTDTQYF; D gene: TRBD1; CDR3 length: 16; J gene: TRBJ2-3; clone size: .; V gene: TRBV25-1
CDR3 DNA: TGTGCCAGCCGACCATCGGACAGGGGCAATCAGCCCCAGCATTTT; CDR3 protein: CASRPSDRGNQPQHF; D gene: TRBD1; CDR3 length: 15; J gene: TRBJ1-5; clone size: .; V gene: TRBV6-6
CDR3 DNA: TGTGCCAGCAGTTTATACGAAGCGGGAAAAGAGACCCAGTACTTC; CDR3 protein: CASSLYEAGKETQYF; D gene: TRBD2; CDR3 length: 15; J gene: TRBJ2-5; clone size: .; V gene: TRBV28